Sequencing of this TCR beta chain was carried out in a study of graft-versus-host responses after intestinal transplantation. Study-level background: Every recipient underwent anti-thymocyte globulin induction, then tacrolimus and steroids for roughly 3 years. Findings and limits, study-wide: Maximum circulating GvH clone levels tracked with early post-transplant HvG decreases. In recipient marrow, GvH clones were found, and some appeared first in ileum or blood.

The data were produced by immunoSEQ multiplex PCR, yet TCRdb's version contains in-frame clones alone and is incomplete. The table shows approximately 86,000 clones, with 90% to 95% occurring only once. The CDR3 totals 12 residues. Germline V CDR1 and CDR2: SGDLS, YYNGEE. V lost 4 bases to trimming and J lost 6 bases, with 8 bases between them. Concerning this clone itself: What it binds is not known.

This rearrangement joins TRBV9 to TRBJ2-1; D remains unclear. The sequence came from a human donor who received an intestinal transplant. Here the sequenced sample was unstimulated CD4+ T cells sorted from spleen or lymph node cells, taken before intestinal transplant. The DNA for the CDR3 is TGTGCCAGCAGCTACGGTTCCAATGAGCAGTTCTTC. This translates into CASSYGSNEQFF.